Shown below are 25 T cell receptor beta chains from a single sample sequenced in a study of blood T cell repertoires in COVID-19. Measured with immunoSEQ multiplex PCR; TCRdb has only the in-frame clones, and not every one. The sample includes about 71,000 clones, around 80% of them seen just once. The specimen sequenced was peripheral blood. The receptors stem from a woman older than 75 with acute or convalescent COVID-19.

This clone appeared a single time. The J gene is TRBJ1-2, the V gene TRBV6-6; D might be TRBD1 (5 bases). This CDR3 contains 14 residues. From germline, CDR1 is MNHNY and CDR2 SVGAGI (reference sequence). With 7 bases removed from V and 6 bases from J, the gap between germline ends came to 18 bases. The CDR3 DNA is TGTGCCAGCACCCCCCCAAACAGGATGCATGGCTACACCTTC. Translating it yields CASTPPNRMHGYTF.

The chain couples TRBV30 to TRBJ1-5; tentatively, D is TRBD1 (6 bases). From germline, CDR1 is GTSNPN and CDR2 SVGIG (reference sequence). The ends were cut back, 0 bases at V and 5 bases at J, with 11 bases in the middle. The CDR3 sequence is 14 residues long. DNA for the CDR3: TGTGCCTGGAGTGTCTGGGGGCTGGATCAGCCCCAGCATTTT. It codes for CAWSVWGLDQPQHF.

CDR3 DNA: TGTGCCAGCAGTTACTCCGACAGGGGTGGCTACACCTTC. Translating it yields CASSYSDRGGYTF. The chain combines TRBV6-5 with TRBJ1-2; 8 nucleotides agree with TRBD1. The CDR3 has 13 amino acids. Per the germline V gene, CDR1 is MNHEY and CDR2 is SVGAGI. The V gene end was trimmed by 0 bases and the J gene end by 7 bases; junction bases not matched to a gene: 1.

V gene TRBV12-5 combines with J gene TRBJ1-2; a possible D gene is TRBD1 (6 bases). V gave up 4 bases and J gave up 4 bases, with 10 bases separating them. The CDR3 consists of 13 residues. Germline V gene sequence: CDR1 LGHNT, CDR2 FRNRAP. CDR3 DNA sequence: TGTGCTAGTGGTTCGGACAGCTTCTATGGCTACACCTTC. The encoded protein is CASGSDSFYGYTF.

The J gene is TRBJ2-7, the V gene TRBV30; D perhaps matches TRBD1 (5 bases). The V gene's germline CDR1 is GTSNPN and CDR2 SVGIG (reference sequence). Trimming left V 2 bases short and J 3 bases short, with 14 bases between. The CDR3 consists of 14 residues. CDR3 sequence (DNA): TGTGCCTGGAGTATCCAGGGTAACCTCTACGAGCAGTACTTC. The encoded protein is CAWSIQGNLYEQYF.

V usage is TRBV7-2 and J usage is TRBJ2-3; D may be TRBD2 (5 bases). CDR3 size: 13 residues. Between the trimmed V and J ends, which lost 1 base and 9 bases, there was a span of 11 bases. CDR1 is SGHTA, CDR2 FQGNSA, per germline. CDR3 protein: CASSLVSEGTQYF. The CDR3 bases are TGTGCCAGCAGCTTAGTTTCCGAGGGCACGCAGTATTTT.

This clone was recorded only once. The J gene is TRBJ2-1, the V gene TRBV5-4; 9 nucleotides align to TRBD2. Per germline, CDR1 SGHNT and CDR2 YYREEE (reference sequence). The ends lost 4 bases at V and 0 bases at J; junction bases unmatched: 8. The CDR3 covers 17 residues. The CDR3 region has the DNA TGTGCCAGCAGCCCCCGGAGTAGCGGGAGCTCCTACAATGAGCAGTTCTTC. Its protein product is CASSPRSSGSSYNEQFF.

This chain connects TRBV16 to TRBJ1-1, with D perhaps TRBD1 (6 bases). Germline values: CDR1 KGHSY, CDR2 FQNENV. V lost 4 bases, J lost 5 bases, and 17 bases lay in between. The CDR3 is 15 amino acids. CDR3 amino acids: CASSRETGWRTEAFF. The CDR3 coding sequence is TGTGCCAGCAGCCGTGAAACAGGGTGGAGGACTGAAGCTTTCTTT.

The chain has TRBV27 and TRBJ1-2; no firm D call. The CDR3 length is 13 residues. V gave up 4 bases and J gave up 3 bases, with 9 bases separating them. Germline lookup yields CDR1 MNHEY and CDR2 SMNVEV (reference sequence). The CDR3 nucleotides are TGTGCCAGCAGTTGGACTGTCGACTATGGCTACACCTTC. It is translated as CASSWTVDYGYTF.

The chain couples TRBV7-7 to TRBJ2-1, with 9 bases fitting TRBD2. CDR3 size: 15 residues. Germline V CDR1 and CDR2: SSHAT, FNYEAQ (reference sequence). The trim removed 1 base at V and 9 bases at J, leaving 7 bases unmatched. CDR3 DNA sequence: TGTGCCAGCAGCTTAGGAATAGCGGGGGTCGGTGAGCAGTTCTTC. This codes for CASSLGIAGVGEQFF.

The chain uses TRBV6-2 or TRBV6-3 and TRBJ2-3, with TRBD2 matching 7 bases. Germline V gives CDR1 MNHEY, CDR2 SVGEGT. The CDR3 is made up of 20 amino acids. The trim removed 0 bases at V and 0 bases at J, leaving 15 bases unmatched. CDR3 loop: CASSYSSVGGNSGSTDTQYF. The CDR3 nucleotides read TGTGCCAGCAGTTACTCGAGTGTTGGAGGGAATAGCGGGAGCACAGATACGCAGTATTTT.

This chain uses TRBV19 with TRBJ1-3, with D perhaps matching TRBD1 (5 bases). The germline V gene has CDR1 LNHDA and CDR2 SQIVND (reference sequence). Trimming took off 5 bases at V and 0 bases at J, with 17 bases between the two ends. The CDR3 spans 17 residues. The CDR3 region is CASSAAGLLLSGNTIYF. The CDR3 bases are TGTGCCAGTAGTGCCGCGGGACTTTTACTCTCTGGAAACACCATATATTTT.

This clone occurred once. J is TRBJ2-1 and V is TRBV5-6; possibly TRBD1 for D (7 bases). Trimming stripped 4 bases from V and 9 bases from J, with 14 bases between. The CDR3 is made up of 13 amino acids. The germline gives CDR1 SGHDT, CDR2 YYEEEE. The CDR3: CASSAGGSGEQFF. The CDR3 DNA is TGTGCCAGCAGCGCAGGGGGGAGTGGTGAGCAGTTCTTC.

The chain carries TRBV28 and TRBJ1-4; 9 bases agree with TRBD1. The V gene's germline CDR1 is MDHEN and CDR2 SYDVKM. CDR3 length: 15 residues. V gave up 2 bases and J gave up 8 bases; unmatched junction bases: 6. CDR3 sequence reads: CASSLPGQGTEKLFF. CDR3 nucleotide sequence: TGTGCCAGCAGTTTACCGGGACAGGGAACCGAAAAACTGTTTTTT.

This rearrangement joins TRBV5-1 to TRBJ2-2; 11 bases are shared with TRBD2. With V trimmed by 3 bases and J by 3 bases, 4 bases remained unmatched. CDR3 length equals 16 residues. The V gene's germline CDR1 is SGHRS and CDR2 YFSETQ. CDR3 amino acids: CASSYTSGSYTGELFF. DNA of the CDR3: TGCGCCAGCAGCTACACTAGCGGGAGTTACACCGGGGAGCTGTTTTTT.

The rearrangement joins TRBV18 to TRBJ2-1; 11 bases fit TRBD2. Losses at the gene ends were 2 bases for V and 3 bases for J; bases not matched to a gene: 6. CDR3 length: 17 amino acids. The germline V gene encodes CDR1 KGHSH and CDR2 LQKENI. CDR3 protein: CASSPKTSGSDYNEQFF. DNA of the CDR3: TGTGCCAGCTCACCAAAAACTAGCGGGAGTGACTACAATGAGCAGTTCTTC.

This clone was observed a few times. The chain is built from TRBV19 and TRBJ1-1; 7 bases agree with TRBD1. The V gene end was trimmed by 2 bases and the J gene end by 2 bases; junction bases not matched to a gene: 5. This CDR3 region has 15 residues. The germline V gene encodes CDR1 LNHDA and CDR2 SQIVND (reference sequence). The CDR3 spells CASSISGGANTEAFF. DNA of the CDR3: TGTGCCAGTAGTATATCAGGGGGTGCCAACACTGAAGCTTTCTTT.

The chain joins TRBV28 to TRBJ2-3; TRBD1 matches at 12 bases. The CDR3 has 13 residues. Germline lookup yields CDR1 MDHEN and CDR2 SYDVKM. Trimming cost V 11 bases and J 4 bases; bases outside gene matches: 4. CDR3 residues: CAAGDRGPDTQYF. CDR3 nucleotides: TGTGCCGCGGGGGACAGGGGGCCAGATACGCAGTATTTT.

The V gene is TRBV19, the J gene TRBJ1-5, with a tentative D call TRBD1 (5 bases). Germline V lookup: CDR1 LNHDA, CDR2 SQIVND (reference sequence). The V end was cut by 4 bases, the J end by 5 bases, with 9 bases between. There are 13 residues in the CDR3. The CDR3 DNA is TGTGCCAGTAGTACCAGGGAGGATCAGCCCCAGCATTTT. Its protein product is CASSTREDQPQHF.

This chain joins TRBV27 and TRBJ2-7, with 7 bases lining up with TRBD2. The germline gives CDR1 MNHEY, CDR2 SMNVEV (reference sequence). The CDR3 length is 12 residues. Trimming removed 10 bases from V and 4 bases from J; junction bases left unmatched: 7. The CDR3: CATRGGWYEQYF. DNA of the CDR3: TGTGCCACACGGGGAGGGTGGTACGAGCAGTACTTC.

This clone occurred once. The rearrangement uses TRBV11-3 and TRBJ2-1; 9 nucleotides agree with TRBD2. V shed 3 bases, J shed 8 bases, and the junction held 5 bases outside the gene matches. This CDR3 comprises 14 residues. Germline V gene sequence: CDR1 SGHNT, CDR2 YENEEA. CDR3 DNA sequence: TGTGCCAGCAGCTTGGCGGGAGGGCCATATGAGCAGTTCTTC. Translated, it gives CASSLAGGPYEQFF.

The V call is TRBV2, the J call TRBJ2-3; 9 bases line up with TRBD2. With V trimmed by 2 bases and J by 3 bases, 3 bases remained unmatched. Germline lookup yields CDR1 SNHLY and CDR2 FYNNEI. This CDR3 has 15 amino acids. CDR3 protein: CASSEWLAGTDTQYF. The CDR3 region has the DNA TGTGCCAGCAGTGAATGGCTAGCGGGAACAGATACGCAGTATTTT.

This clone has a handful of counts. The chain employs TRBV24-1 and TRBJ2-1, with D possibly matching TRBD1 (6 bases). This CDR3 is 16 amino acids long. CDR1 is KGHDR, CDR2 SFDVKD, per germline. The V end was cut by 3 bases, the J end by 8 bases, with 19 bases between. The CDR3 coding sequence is TGTGCCACCAGTGATCCCCGCCCCCAACAGGGCCATGAGCAGTTCTTC. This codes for CATSDPRPQQGHEQFF.

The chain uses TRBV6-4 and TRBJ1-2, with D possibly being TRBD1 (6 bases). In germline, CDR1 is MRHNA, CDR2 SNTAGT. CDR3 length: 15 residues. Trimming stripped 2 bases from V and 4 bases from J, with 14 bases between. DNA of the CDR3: TGTGCCAGCAGTGACCGGGGGGCAGGGAGCTATGGCTACACCTTC. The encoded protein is CASSDRGAGSYGYTF.

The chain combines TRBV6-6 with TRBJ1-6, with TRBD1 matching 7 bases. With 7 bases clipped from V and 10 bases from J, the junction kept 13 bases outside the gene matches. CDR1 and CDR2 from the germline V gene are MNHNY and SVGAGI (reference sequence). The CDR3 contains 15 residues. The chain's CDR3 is CASTAQGVLGSPLHF. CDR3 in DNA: TGTGCCAGCACCGCTCAGGGGGTGCTGGGGTCACCCCTCCACTTT.